The clone carrying this T cell receptor (beta chain) was counted a single time. Its antigen is still unknown. Treatment indicated: 19 received Ad26.COV2.S at low or high dose, single or two shots; 5 received placebo; per-sample allocation not given. At day 63 after the first vaccine or placebo injection, samples were drawn. The record originates from a study of Ad26.COV2.S vaccination and SARS-CoV-2 variants. Study context: Intramuscularly, Ad26.COV2.S was given either once or twice, 56 days apart.

V was pared by 4 bases and J by 4 bases, with 13 bases between. The germline gives CDR1 SQVTM, CDR2 ANQGSEA. The CDR3 covers 14 residues. Clones were read by immunoSEQ multiplex PCR, and TCRdb kept only the in-frame ones, dropping some. The sample includes around 320,000 clones, around 83% seen only once; the top ten take 1.5% to 2.5%. Study observations and caveats: Vaccine recipients posted higher spike-specific TCR breadth than their placebo counterparts.

V usage is TRBV29-1 and J usage is TRBJ1-4; a weak D match, TRBD1 (5 bases). The origin of this receptor is a person aged 18-65 years who received the Ad26.COV2.S COVID-19 vaccine or a placebo. The sample consisted of peripheral blood, taken in a trial of Ad26.COV2.S vaccine versus placebo. The CDR3 coding sequence is TGCAGCGTTGGGGGACCGGCTAATAATGAAAAACTGTTTTTT. Protein sequence: CSVGGPANNEKLFF.